These 20 T cell receptor beta chains were sequenced from one sample in a study of T cells after yellow fever vaccination. TCRdb reprocessed the 5' RACE reads with MiXCR, giving one entry per CDR3 protein. The table shows hundreds of thousands of distinct CDR3 sequences, with roughly 14% occurring only once. Sequenced here: PBMCs, sampled on the day of the yellow fever booster vaccination. The source of these receptors is a man aged 25 to 40 who received the YFV17D yellow fever vaccine.

This clonotype was seen many times. V usage is TRBV20-1 and J usage is TRBJ2-5; 12 nucleotides agree with TRBD2. Germline lookup yields CDR1 DFQATT and CDR2 SNEGSKA (reference sequence). The CDR3 contains 15 residues. Trimming removed 6 bases from V and 4 bases from J; junction bases left unmatched: 9. In DNA, the CDR3 is TGCAGTGCCGAACCGGGGACTAGCGGGTTAGAGACCCAGTACTTC. It is translated as CSAEPGTSGLETQYF.

In this sample, this clonotype turned up many times. The J gene is TRBJ2-4, the V gene TRBV6-2 or TRBV6-3; D remains unclear. This CDR3 comprises 12 residues. Trimming stripped 4 bases from V and 1 base from J, with 2 bases between. The germline V gene has CDR1 MNHEY and CDR2 SVGEGT. The CDR3 region is CASSFAKNIQYF. The CDR3 nucleotides are TGTGCCAGCAGTTTCGCCAAAAACATTCAGTACTTC.

This clonotype appeared a few times. The chain employs TRBV20-1 and TRBJ1-4, with unresolved D. CDR3 length: 12 residues. Germline V gene data show CDR1 as DFQATT and CDR2 as SNEGSKA (reference sequence). With 6 bases removed from V and 4 bases from J, the gap between germline ends came to 9 bases. CDR3 residues: CSADGFNEKLFF. DNA for the CDR3: TGCAGTGCGGACGGTTTTAATGAAAAACTGTTTTTT.

In this sample, this clonotype turned up a few times. V is TRBV20-1 and J is TRBJ2-3, with D possibly TRBD1 on 6 matching bases. CDR3 length: 13 amino acids. Trimming stripped 6 bases from V and 1 base from J, with 11 bases between. In germline, CDR1 is DFQATT, CDR2 SNEGSKA (reference sequence). DNA of the CDR3: TGCAGTGCCCGGGCAGGGGGCACAGATACGCAGTATTTT. Its translation: CSARAGGTDTQYF.

As for this clonotype: The junction differs from germline at one of its ends, possibly a read error. The chain links TRBV19 to TRBJ2-6; TRBD2 is a possible D gene (6 bases). The CDR3 contains 14 residues. CDR1 is LNHDA and CDR2 is SQIVND in the germline V gene (reference sequence). In DNA form, the CDR3 reads TGTGCCATTAGTATTCGGGGGGGGGCCAACGTCCTGACTTTC. Translated, it gives CAISIRGGANVLTF.

This chain links TRBV5-4 with TRBJ1-4; D remains ambiguous. Germline V gene lookup returns CDR1 SGHNT and CDR2 YYREEE (reference sequence). The CDR3 runs to 14 residues. The germline V and J ends were trimmed by 4 bases and 5 bases, with 12 bases remaining between them. In DNA form, the CDR3 reads TGTGCCAGCAGCCAAGGCTTAGAGAATGAAAAACTGTTTTTT. Translating gives CASSQGLENEKLFF.

This clonotype came up a few times. V and J are TRBV9 and TRBJ2-7; TRBD1 or TRBD2 may be the D gene (5 bases each). Per the germline V gene, CDR1 is SGDLS and CDR2 is YYNGEE. The V end lost 4 bases, the J end lost 5 bases, and 13 bases lay between the germline ends. The CDR3 extends over 13 amino acids. CDR3: CASSPRDGNEQYF. The CDR3, as DNA: TGTGCCAGCAGCCCCCGGGACGGGAACGAGCAGTACTTC.

This rearrangement joins TRBV12-3 or TRBV12-4 to TRBJ2-3; the D is unclear. Trimming pared 11 bases from V and 3 bases from J, leaving 18 bases between. The CDR3 length is 14 residues. CDR3 nucleotides: TGTGCCTCCTGTTCGGGTTTGGCAACAGATACGCAGTATTTT. Its protein product is CASCSGLATDTQYF.

This clonotype was seen a few times. The chain is built from TRBV15 and TRBJ2-5; D is unresolved. The CDR3 is 13 amino acids. The germline CDR1 and CDR2 sequences are LNHNV and YYDKDF (reference sequence). Trimming took off 0 bases at V and 5 bases at J, with 7 bases between the two ends. The CDR3 here is CATSRDALETQYF. CDR3 in DNA: TGTGCCACCAGCAGAGACGCCCTGGAGACCCAGTACTTC.

The sample holds a few counts of this clonotype. V is TRBV15 and J is TRBJ2-3, with D uncertain. Per germline, CDR1 LNHNV and CDR2 YYDKDF (reference sequence). This CDR3 has 13 residues. Trimming left V 0 bases short and J 4 bases short, with 5 bases between. CDR3 sequence: CATSRDLADTQYF. In DNA form, the CDR3 reads TGTGCCACCAGCAGAGACCTAGCAGATACGCAGTATTTT.

The chain employs TRBV19 and TRBJ2-6; D is perhaps TRBD1 or TRBD2 (7 bases each). Germline loops: CDR1 LNHDA, CDR2 SQIVND (reference sequence). The CDR3 runs 13 residues. With 10 bases removed from V and 4 bases from J, the gap between germline ends came to 11 bases. CDR3 amino acids: CATRGGGANVLTF. In DNA, the CDR3 is TGTGCCACCAGGGGGGGCGGGGCCAACGTCCTGACTTTC.

This clonotype occurred a few times. V gene TRBV7-9 combines with J gene TRBJ1-4, with 8 bases identical to TRBD1. From germline, CDR1 is SEHNR and CDR2 FQNEAQ (reference sequence). There are 13 residues in the CDR3. V was pared by 4 bases and J by 14 bases, with 9 bases of the junction left unmatched. CDR3 coding DNA: TGTGCCAGCAGCTACCTTGGACAGGGAGGTCTGTTTTTT. Amino acid sequence: CASSYLGQGGLFF.

This clonotype was found a few times. This sequence joins TRBV14 and TRBJ2-5, with 11 bases lining up with TRBD2. Looked up from germline, CDR1 is SGHDN and CDR2 is FVKESK. V lost 3 bases and J lost 4; bases outside the gene matches: 10. CDR3 size: 17 residues. This chain's CDR3 is CASSQRPSGRFRETQYF. As DNA, the CDR3 is TGTGCCAGCAGCCAGAGGCCTAGCGGGAGGTTTCGAGAGACCCAGTACTTC.

This clonotype was found a few times. V is TRBV27 and J is TRBJ2-5; 12 bases are shared with TRBD2. J gave up 5 bases and V 6 bases, and 7 bases lay outside the gene matches. This CDR3 spans 15 amino acids. CDR1 MNHEY and CDR2 SMNVEV come from the germline V gene (reference sequence). The CDR3 here is CASRRRLAGEETQYF. The CDR3 DNA reads TGTGCCAGCAGACGACGACTAGCGGGAGAGGAGACCCAGTACTTC.

This clonotype was seen more than once but under ten times. The chain joins TRBV12-3 or TRBV12-4 to TRBJ2-2; 10 nucleotides align to TRBD2. Trimming removed 6 bases from V and 7 bases from J; junction bases left unmatched: 8. CDR3 length: 15 amino acids. CDR3 DNA sequence: TGTGCCAGCAGCTCACAAGCGGGAGGGATCGGGGAGCTGTTTTTT. Encoded protein: CASSSQAGGIGELFF.

This clonotype turned up a few times. V usage is TRBV20-1 and J usage is TRBJ2-3, with D perhaps TRBD1 or TRBD2 (5 bases each). V lost 5 bases and J 4 bases, leaving 16 bases between the germline ends. Germline V lookup: CDR1 DFQATT, CDR2 SNEGSKA (reference sequence). CDR3 length equals 14 residues. The CDR3 sequence: CSAVGPRVPDTQYF. CDR3 coding DNA: TGCAGTGCTGTGGGACCCCGGGTCCCAGATACGCAGTATTTT.

The chain uses TRBV5-1 and TRBJ2-1; weak D call: TRBD1 (6 bases). The germline gives CDR1 SGHRS, CDR2 YFSETQ. The CDR3 spans 15 residues. V was cut by 4 bases and J by 5 bases, with 16 bases left in between. CDR3 DNA: TGCGCCAGCAGCAAGGAACCGGGACAAAACAATGAGCAGTTCTTC. Translation gives CASSKEPGQNNEQFF.

This clonotype was detected only a few times. The V and J genes are TRBV6-2 or TRBV6-3 and TRBJ2-1, with D maybe TRBD2 (6 bases). Germline V lookup: CDR1 MNHEY, CDR2 SVGEGT. V was cut by 6 bases and J by 7 bases, with 13 bases left in between. The CDR3 length is 13 residues. CDR3 sequence reads: CASSLGGMNEQFF. Written as DNA, the CDR3 is TGTGCCAGCAGCCTGGGCGGGATGAATGAGCAGTTCTTC.

This clonotype has more than one count but fewer than ten. The CDR3 bases are TGCAGTGCTGCCTACGGGGCGGGAGGGACACTCTACTTC. It specifies CSAAYGAGGTLYF. This sequence joins TRBV20-1 and TRBJ2-5; 9 bases are shared with TRBD2. Trimming removed 5 bases from V and 14 bases from J; junction bases left unmatched: 15. CDR1 is DFQATT, CDR2 SNEGSKA, per germline (reference sequence). The CDR3 runs to 13 residues.

The chain carries TRBV5-1 and TRBJ2-1; D is uncertain. The CDR3 consists of 12 residues. The ends were cut back, 2 bases at V and 8 bases at J, with 8 bases in the middle. Germline V gene data show CDR1 as SGHRS and CDR2 as YFSETQ. The CDR3 nucleotides read TGCGCCAGCAGCTTACAGTTGGATGAGCAGTTCTTC. This encodes CASSLQLDEQFF.